These T cell receptor beta chains were read from a single sample in a study of cytomegalovirus exposure and HLA in healthy donors. Assay: immunoSEQ multiplex PCR; the TCRdb copy retains only in-frame clones and omits some. Seen here are about 140,000 clones, approximately 10% observed once, and the top ten hold about 6.7%. The sequenced sample consisted of PBMCs. The receptors originated from a woman in her forties in good health and CMV-seropositive. Both conserved end residues are part of each CDR3.

>TRBV10-1|TRBJ1-5
CASSEPRGPTEPQHF
>TRBV18|TRBJ1-2
CASSPDSTYGYTF
>TRBV7-6|TRBJ2-7
CASSRGTGPSYEQYF
>TRBV29-1|TRBJ1-2
CSAEGPAPYGYTF
>TRBV5-1|TRBJ1-1
CASSLGTGVMNTEAFF
>TRBV7-8|TRBJ2-3
CASSFSGGRADTQYF
>TRBV2|TRBJ1-2
CASSEPPGNYGYTF
>TRBV11-2|TRBJ2-5
CASSPQTGTGRETQYF
>TRBV19|TRBJ2-2
CATRRGGSGELFF
>TRBV29-1|TRBJ1-1
CSVEVRGGQGNEAFF
>TRBV5-4|TRBJ1-4
CASSERGTGATNEKLFF
>TRBV7-2|TRBJ2-3
CASSLRLDTQYF
>TRBV10-3|TRBJ2-2
CAISQGFSNTGELFF
>TRBV4-3|TRBJ1-6
CASSQGDRGNSPLHF
>TRBV6-5|TRBJ2-1
CASSLAGGPYNEQFF
>TRBV12-5|TRBJ2-3
CASGPGQLTDTQYF
>TRBV19|TRBJ2-2
CASSVLSSQGTGELFF
>TRBV4-2|TRBJ2-7
CASSHEAGGPYEQYF
>TRBV9|TRBJ2-2
CASTRVSGELFF
>TRBV4-1|TRBJ2-3
CASSQAAGFTDTQYF